This T cell receptor (beta chain) appears in the sequencing data of a study of OX40 agonist ivuxolimab in advanced cancers. As for the study more broadly: Ivuxolimab, which targeted the costimulatory receptor OX40 (CD134), was an agonistic, fully human IgG2 monoclonal antibody. Intravenous ivuxolimab was administered to patients every 2 weeks at six dose levels: 0.01, 0.1, 0.3, 1.5, 3 and 10 mg/kg. Among the roughly 52 dose-escalation patients, 19 had hepatocellular carcinoma, around 15 melanoma, 9 renal cell carcinoma and 9 head and neck cancer. In the dose-escalation cohort, around four fifths of patients were male, and the mean age was approximately 60 years, with a range of about 23 to 90. Patients were allowed to have had prior anti-PD-1, anti-PD-L1 or anti-CTLA-4 therapy, and 30% to 50% of the dose-escalation patients had previously received checkpoint inhibitors. Partial responses occurred in three dose-escalation patients: two with cutaneous melanoma and one with hepatocellular carcinoma. Peripheral TCRbeta sequencing aimed to test whether ivuxolimab altered TCR sequence diversity and caused clonal T-cell expansion. The paper reports the monotherapy dose-escalation portion (N = 52 patients) of the phase I ivuxolimab trial.

Patients with a history of autoimmune disease or receiving systemic immunosuppression were excluded from the trial. Peripheral blood for TCR sequencing was drawn from every dose cohort at baseline, at cycle 4 day 1 and at cycle 7 day 1. Samples were obtained from an open-label, multicenter, first-in-human phase I dose-escalation trial of ivuxolimab. Adults with locally advanced or metastatic melanoma, renal cell, hepatocellular, or head and neck squamous cell carcinoma were enrolled in the trial. CD4+ and CD8+ T cells were sorted separately from peripheral blood before TCR sequencing. For sequencing of the TCRbeta CDR3 region, genomic DNA was extracted from the sorted cells. The immunoSEQ Assay was used for sequencing of TCRbeta CDR3 regions. TCRdb took this table from immuneACCESS and kept in-frame rearrangements with V and J called. Such tables lack part of the clones; where checked against another copy, unresolved V genes explain under half of the gap, and the rest is unexplained. For this sample there are under 80,000 clones; around 86% appear just once. The top ten clones comprise under 4.5% of the sample.

Concerning this clone: Its antigen is still unknown. Base quality data are lacking; no much larger clone is found one base away.

The CDR1 and CDR2 encoded by the germline V gene are SGHRS and YFSETQ. The CDR3 has 16 amino acids, counting the end cysteine and phenylalanine. The only DNA kept is the CDR3, 48 bases in frame from the first base. The trim is 0 bases for V and 1 base for J, with a gap of 13 bases between the germline ends. The investigation overall reported the following: Low levels of normalized T-cell clonal expansion were also seen in some patients who did not respond. At doses from 0.1 to 3.0 mg/kg, clonal expansion was seen in both CD4+ and CD8+ blood T cells between baseline and week 6. After ivuxolimab, CD8+ T cells had more expanded clones than CD4+ T cells on average. In partial responders in the 0.1-3.0 mg/kg groups, normalized peripheral clonal expansion was found to be among the lowest, especially among CD8+ T cells. The antigen specificity of the peripheral T cells that underwent clonal expansion was not determined.

This receptor was taken from an adult with an advanced solid tumor such as melanoma, head and neck, liver or kidney cancer. The V and J segments used are TRBV5-1 and TRBJ2-5; tentative D gene TRBD2, with 6 bases matching. Specimen: CD4+ or CD8+ T cells sorted from blood, collected in a trial of the OX40 agonist ivuxolimab. CDR3 loop: CASSLGFAGSQETQYF. At the DNA level, the sequence is TGCGCCAGCAGCTTGGGTTTTGCGGGGAGCCAAGAGACCCAGTACTTC.